The next 19 T cell receptor beta chains were all read from a single sample in a study of T cell repertoires in cytomegalovirus infection. TCRdb reprocessed the reads via MiXCR and lists one record per CDR3 protein. This sample has some 180,000 distinct CDR3 sequences, with roughly 9% found just once. Sequenced material: PBMCs. Every receptor here comes from a human donor in good health (CMV status not recorded). Some clones in this sample may be carry-over from other donors' samples.

This clonotype was counted only a few times. V usage is TRBV19 and J usage is TRBJ2-1; 12 bases are shared with TRBD2. CDR1 LNHDA and CDR2 SQIVND come from the germline V gene (reference sequence). The CDR3 sequence is 17 residues long. J lost 5 bases, V lost 0 bases, and 5 bases had no gene match. CDR3 nucleotide sequence: TGTGCCAGTAGTATAGATCTCCGGACTAGCGGGAACAATGAGCAGTTCTTC. This encodes CASSIDLRTSGNNEQFF. The variable domain in full, completed from reference TRBV19 and TRBJ2-1, reads DGGITQSPKYLFRKEGQNVTLSCEQNLNHDAMYWYRQDPGQGLRLIYYSQIVNDFQKGDIAEGYSVSREKKESFPLTVTSAQKNPTAFYLCASSIDLRTSGNNEQFFGPGTRLTVL.

The chain carries TRBV2 and TRBJ2-2; 9 nucleotides line up with TRBD2. The CDR3 length is 18 residues. CDR1 SNHLY and CDR2 FYNNEI come from the germline V gene. The trim removed 3 bases at V and 0 bases at J, leaving 8 bases unmatched. DNA of the CDR3: TGTGCCAGCAGTGAGCCGACTAGCGGAAAGCCGAACACCGGGGAGCTGTTTTTT. Protein: CASSEPTSGKPNTGELFF.

This clonotype was seen ten or more times. The chain links TRBV11-2 to TRBJ2-4; D unresolved. The germline V gene encodes CDR1 SGHAT and CDR2 FQNNGV. The CDR3 runs 12 residues. V lost 4 bases, J lost 9 bases, and 10 bases lay in between. Written as DNA, the CDR3 is TGTGCCAGCAGCTCCCGAACGGGCATTCAGTACTTC. Protein sequence: CASSSRTGIQYF.

This clonotype showed up many times. The genes are TRBV7-8 and TRBJ2-1; no clear D. Trimming removed 5 bases at V and 0 bases at J, with 11 bases between. Looked up from germline, CDR1 is SGHVS and CDR2 is FQNEAQ. This CDR3 region has 15 residues. The CDR3: CASSPRLASYNEQFF. In DNA, the CDR3 is TGTGCCAGCAGCCCGAGACTCGCCTCCTACAATGAGCAGTTCTTC.

The V and J genes are TRBV6-8 and TRBJ1-5; D is uncertain. Trimming took off 4 bases at V and 10 bases at J, with 14 bases between the two ends. CDR1 is MNHGY and CDR2 is SAAAGT in the germline V gene. The CDR3 runs 13 residues. CDR3 region: CASSFSIRSPQHF. CDR3 bases: TGTGCCAGCAGTTTCTCTATTCGGTCACCCCAGCATTTT.

The sample holds many counts of this clonotype. The gene calls are TRBV7-2 and TRBJ1-1; 9 bases match TRBD1. J gave up 3 bases and V 4 bases, and 3 bases lay outside the gene matches. In germline, CDR1 is SGHTA, CDR2 FQGNSA. The CDR3 contains 14 residues. The CDR3 DNA is TGTGCCAGCAGCTCGTGGACAGGGGACACTGAAGCTTTCTTT. It yields the protein CASSSWTGDTEAFF.

This clonotype has ten or more counts. The V gene is TRBV29-1, the J gene TRBJ1-1; no clear D. The ends were cut back, 7 bases at V and 1 base at J, with 13 bases in the middle. The CDR3 covers 13 residues. Germline V gene sequence: CDR1 SQVTM, CDR2 ANQGSEA. The CDR3 region has the DNA TGCAGCGCCCAACATAGGGAGAACACTGAAGCTTTCTTT. Translation: CSAQHRENTEAFF.

This clonotype came up many times. The rearrangement uses TRBV28 and TRBJ2-5; D not certain. Germline values: CDR1 MDHEN, CDR2 SYDVKM. The CDR3 is 13 residues long. V dropped 3 bases and J dropped 3 bases, with 8 bases sitting between them. The CDR3 sequence is CASSFSGKETQYF. In DNA form, the CDR3 reads TGTGCCAGCAGTTTCTCTGGGAAAGAGACCCAGTACTTC.

The CDR3 bases are TGCAGTGCTAGCGACAGGGAGAGCTACGAGCAGTACTTC. It yields the protein CSASDRESYEQYF. The chain combines TRBV20-1 with TRBJ2-7, with 7 bases matching TRBD1. The J segment lost 3 bases and the V segment lost 3 bases, leaving 5 bases of the junction unmatched. The CDR3 covers 13 residues. Germline assignment: CDR1 DFQATT and CDR2 SNEGSKA (reference sequence).

Only a few counts were recorded for this clonotype. V and J are TRBV27 and TRBJ2-2; maybe TRBD1 (5 bases). The germline V and J ends were trimmed by 4 bases and 5 bases, with 8 bases remaining between them. This CDR3 spans 13 amino acids. CDR1 MNHEY and CDR2 SMNVEV come from the germline V gene (reference sequence). The CDR3 loop reads CASSSSGTGELFF. Written as DNA, the CDR3 is TGTGCCAGCAGTTCTTCAGGGACCGGGGAGCTGTTTTTT.

This clonotype was picked up many times. The chain links TRBV7-9 to TRBJ1-1; the match to TRBD1 covers 7 bases. The germline gives CDR1 SEHNR, CDR2 FQNEAQ (reference sequence). After removal of 2 bases from V and 4 bases from J, the junction contained 19 bases not matched to a gene. CDR3 length: 19 residues. CDR3 DNA: TGTGCCAGCAGCTTAAAATCCCTCGGAGGAGGGGGCGAGGGCACTGAAGCTTTCTTT. This codes for CASSLKSLGGGGEGTEAFF.

This clonotype was recorded many times. The J gene is TRBJ2-3, the V gene TRBV10-3; D is possibly TRBD1 (5 bases). CDR1 ENHRY and CDR2 SYGVKD come from the germline V gene. CDR3 length: 15 residues. With 3 bases removed from V and 2 bases from J, the gap between germline ends came to 12 bases. The CDR3 DNA reads TGTGCCATCAGTGAAAGGGGAACTACCACAGATACGCAGTATTTT. Translating it yields CAISERGTTTDTQYF.

This rearrangement joins TRBV20-1 to TRBJ2-1; 7 nucleotides agree with TRBD2. This CDR3 has 14 residues. The J segment lost 5 bases and the V segment lost 3 bases, leaving 7 bases of the junction unmatched. In germline, CDR1 is DFQATT, CDR2 SNEGSKA (reference sequence). The CDR3 region has the DNA TGCAGTGCTAGGCGCCTAGCGGAGAACAATGAGCAGTTCTTC. Amino acids: CSARRLAENNEQFF.

In the case of this clonotype: This may arise from a read error, as a much more abundant clone is one base away. The rearrangement joins TRBV28 to TRBJ1-2; tentatively, D is TRBD1 (5 bases). Germline-derived CDR1 and CDR2 are MDHEN and SYDVKM. There are 17 residues in the CDR3. The DNA of the CDR3 is TGTACCAGCAGTCTTCAGGGAAACAATTCCCCAAACTATGGCTACACCTTC. It codes for CTSSLQGNNSPNYGYTF.

The V gene is TRBV7-9, the J gene TRBJ1-5; D perhaps matches TRBD1 (6 bases). V was trimmed by 1 base and J by 3 bases, leaving 10 bases between them. CDR3 length: 15 amino acids. The germline gives CDR1 SEHNR, CDR2 FQNEAQ (reference sequence). The CDR3, as DNA: TGTGCCAGCAGCTTAGAGACAGGATTCAATCAGCCCCAGCATTTT. Its protein is CASSLETGFNQPQHF.

The sample holds many counts of this clonotype. The chain is built from TRBV11-2 and TRBJ2-7, with no clear D. CDR1 is SGHAT, CDR2 FQNNGV, per germline. The V end lost 2 bases, the J end lost 2 bases, and 16 bases lay between the germline ends. This CDR3 spans 16 amino acids. In DNA form, the CDR3 reads TGTGCCAGCAGCTTAAATGTCAGGACGAGTACCTACGAGCAGTACTTC. It yields the protein CASSLNVRTSTYEQYF.

This CDR3 is CASSLFIAGEETQYF. DNA of the CDR3: TGTGCCAGCAGTTTATTTATAGCGGGGGAAGAGACCCAGTACTTC. The V and J genes are TRBV28 and TRBJ2-5; 9 bases fit TRBD2. The germline V gene encodes CDR1 MDHEN and CDR2 SYDVKM. The junction had 3 bases not matched to a gene; V was cut back by 1 base and J by 3 bases. The CDR3 sequence is 15 residues long.

This clonotype was recorded a few times. The chain uses TRBV7-2 and TRBJ2-7, with D tentatively TRBD2 (5 bases). Germline V gives CDR1 SGHTA, CDR2 FQGNSA. The V gene lost 2 bases and the J gene lost 8 bases, with 13 bases spanning the gap. The CDR3 is 13 residues long. The CDR3 coding sequence is TGTGCCAGCAGCTTAAATGGAGGACGTAAGCAGTACTTC. As protein: CASSLNGGRKQYF.

The table lists this clonotype with many counts. The rearrangement links TRBV7-2 to TRBJ2-7; 8 bases map to TRBD1. Germline V gives CDR1 SGHTA, CDR2 FQGNSA. Trimming at V came to 5 bases and at J to 0 bases, leaving 6 bases not matched to a gene. This CDR3 is 15 amino acids long. CDR3 nucleotides: TGTGCCAGCAGCGATAGACAGGGGAGCTCCTACGAGCAGTACTTC. Residues: CASSDRQGSSYEQYF.